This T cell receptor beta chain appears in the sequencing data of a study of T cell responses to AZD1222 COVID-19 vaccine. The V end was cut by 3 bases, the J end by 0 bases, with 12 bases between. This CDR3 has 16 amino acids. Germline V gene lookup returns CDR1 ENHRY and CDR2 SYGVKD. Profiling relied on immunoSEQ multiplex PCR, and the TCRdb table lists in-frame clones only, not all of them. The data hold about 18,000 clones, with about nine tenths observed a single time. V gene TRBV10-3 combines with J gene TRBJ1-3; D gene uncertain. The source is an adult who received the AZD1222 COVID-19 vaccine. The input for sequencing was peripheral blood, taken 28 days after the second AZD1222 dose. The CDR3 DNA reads TGTGCCATCAGTGACTTTGAACCCAGCTCTGGAAACACCATATATTTT. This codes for CAISDFEPSSGNTIYF.